The present T cell receptor (beta chain) was sequenced within a study of cytomegalovirus exposure and HLA in healthy donors. Study-wide results and caveats: The authors listed approximately 160 TCR beta chains as cytomegalovirus-associated. Most TCRs appeared rarely, but some public TCRs recurred in many donors.

The CDR3 length is 13 residues. Germline CDR1 is SNHLY and CDR2 is FYNNEI. With V trimmed by 7 bases and J by 5 bases, 7 bases remained unmatched. The donors were members of the validation cohort comprising 100 to 150 subjects, separate from the roughly 730-subject first cohort. A word on this clone: Its specificity is unknown.

Method: immunoSEQ multiplex PCR; TCRdb's copy keeps in-frame clones and lacks some. The data show approximately 110,000 clones, almost 90% seen once. This TCR came from a woman younger than 35 in good health and CMV-seronegative. The sequencing input was PBMCs. The V gene is TRBV2, the J gene TRBJ1-1, with 7 bases lining up with TRBD1. Written as DNA, the CDR3 is TGTGCCAGCATGGATTCAGGGGGTACTGAAGCTTTCTTT. This codes for CASMDSGGTEAFF.